This T cell receptor beta chain was captured in a study of blood T cell repertoires in COVID-19. Study information: Researchers got acute and convalescent COVID-19 samples from the United States, Italy and Spain. Sources were T cells, B-cell-depleted T cells, or PBMCs; the material itself was cDNA or gDNA.

Study processing details: Amplification from reference gene primers served as the basis for estimated nucleated cell counts. Profiled with immunoSEQ multiplex PCR; TCRdb holds only in-frame clones, not every one. Clonal size and the V and J genes are those of that table, whereas D and trimming came from the DNA. The top ten hold approximately 4.3% of the sample, which has 130,000 or so clones, 86% seen once. Germline V gene data show CDR1 as LNHDA and CDR2 as SQIVND (reference sequence). This CDR3 contains 15 residues. V dropped 9 bases and J dropped 4; count of bases not matched to a gene: 10. Sequencing was done on a sample of peripheral blood. The rearrangement uses TRBV19 and TRBJ2-3; TRBD2 agrees at 10 bases. The receptor was derived from a man aged 35 to 55 with acute or convalescent COVID-19. In nucleotides, the CDR3 is TGTGCCAGGAGACCTAGCGGGAGAAGGGCAGATACGCAGTATTTT. It specifies CARRPSGRRADTQYF.